The 25 T cell receptor beta chains below all came from one sample that was sequenced in a study of brain T cells in children with intractable seizures. Sequencing used immunoSEQ multiplex PCR; TCRdb keeps in-frame clones, though not all of them. The repertoire holds around 80,000 clones, with 90% to 95% as singletons. The sample here was peripheral blood, taken at surgery. All receptors come from a girl aged 2 to 10 with Rasmussen encephalitis and intractable seizures.

This clone was seen just once. The chain is built from TRBV28 and TRBJ2-7, with D unresolved. Per the germline V gene, CDR1 is MDHEN and CDR2 is SYDVKM. This CDR3 contains 14 residues. V lost 8 bases and J lost 0, with 14 bases in between. Here the CDR3 DNA reads TGTGCCAGCGCCCAAGGACGGAGCTCCTACGAGCAGTACTTC. Translated, it gives CASAQGRSSYEQYF. The full variable domain, rest sourced from reference TRBV28 and TRBJ2-7, is DVKVTQSSRYLVKRTGEKVFLECVQDMDHENMFWYRQDPGLGLRLIYFSYDVKMKEKGDIPEGYSVSREKKERFSLILESASTNQTSMYLCASAQGRSSYEQYFGPGTRLTVT.

This clone was seen a single time. The chain has TRBV29-1 and TRBJ2-2, with a tentative D call TRBD2 (6 bases). With 7 bases removed from V and 5 bases from J, the gap between germline ends came to 14 bases. In germline, CDR1 is SQVTM, CDR2 ANQGSEA. The length of the CDR3 is 13 residues. The chain's CDR3 is CSAREVGTGELFF. For the CDR3, the DNA is TGCAGCGCCAGGGAGGTGGGAACCGGGGAGCTGTTTTTT.

Here the CDR3 reads CASSARGGRTDTQYF. In nucleotides, the CDR3 is TGTGCCAGCAGCGCCCGGGGGGGGCGGACAGATACGCAGTATTTT. The chain has TRBV7-3 and TRBJ2-3, with TRBD2 identical over 8 bases. In germline, CDR1 is SGHTA, CDR2 FQGTGA. V was clipped by 5 bases and J by 3 bases; unmatched bases: 7. There are 15 residues in the CDR3.

The chain couples TRBV6-1 to TRBJ2-7; D is possibly TRBD1 (5 bases). V was clipped by 2 bases and J by 6 bases, with 11 bases between them. Germline V gene lookup returns CDR1 MNHNS and CDR2 SASEGT. CDR3 length: 13 amino acids. The CDR3 DNA follows: TGTGCCAGCAGTGAACTCTGGGGCCGCGAGCAGTACTTC. Amino acid sequence: CASSELWGREQYF.

The chain uses TRBV12-3 or TRBV12-4 and TRBJ2-1; D remains unclear. V lost 5 bases and J 4 bases, leaving 6 bases between the germline ends. CDR3 length equals 12 residues. CDR3 residues: CASSPDYNEQFF. In DNA, the CDR3 is TGTGCCAGCAGTCCGGATTACAATGAGCAGTTCTTC.

This sequence joins TRBV18 and TRBJ2-1, with D unresolved. The CDR3 extends over 12 amino acids. Germline CDR1 reads KGHSH; CDR2 reads LQKENI. V was shortened by 1 base and J by 5 bases, with 3 bases between the two germline ends. Here the CDR3 reads CASSPLDNEQFF. The CDR3 DNA follows: TGTGCCAGCTCACCACTCGACAATGAGCAGTTCTTC.

The chain is built from TRBV4-2 and TRBJ1-2; unclear D gene. The V end was cut by 0 bases, the J end by 10 bases, with 12 bases between. The CDR3 length is 13 residues. The germline CDR1 and CDR2 sequences are LGHNA and YNFKEQ. The CDR3 DNA sequence: TGTGCCAGCAGCCAAGAAACAAGGGATGACTACACCTTC. It translates to CASSQETRDDYTF.

The chain couples TRBV29-1 to TRBJ1-1; D uncertain. Germline V CDR1 and CDR2: SQVTM, ANQGSEA. V was pared by 8 bases and J by 4 bases, with 14 bases between. CDR3 length: 12 residues. Here the CDR3 DNA reads TGCAGCACCCTATCGGGCGCCACTGAAGCTTTCTTT. This encodes CSTLSGATEAFF.

V is TRBV2 and J is TRBJ2-5; 10 positions match TRBD1. The CDR3 contains 15 residues. The germline V gene encodes CDR1 SNHLY and CDR2 FYNNEI. V lost 11 bases and J lost 5; bases outside the gene matches: 14. The DNA of the CDR3 is TGTGCCGGAGGACAGGGGGGAGCAAATCCGGAGACCCAGTACTTC. Translation: CAGGQGGANPETQYF. The full variable domain, its missing parts supplied by reference TRBV2 and TRBJ2-5, is EPEVTQTPSHQVTQMGQEVILRCVPISNHLYFYWYRQILGQKVEFLVSFYNNEISEKSEIFDDQFSVERPDGSNFTLKIRSTKLEDSAMYFCAGGQGGANPETQYFGPGTRLLVL.

J is TRBJ2-5 and V is TRBV6-5, with D unresolved. Trimming pared 7 bases from V and 5 bases from J, leaving 11 bases between. The CDR3 runs 12 residues. The germline gives CDR1 MNHEY, CDR2 SVGAGI. CDR3 DNA: TGTGCCAGCAAGCCACCATGGGAGACCCAGTACTTC. Residues: CASKPPWETQYF.

This rearrangement joins TRBV7-9 to TRBJ1-1; D unclear. The CDR3 spans 12 residues. The germline V gene encodes CDR1 SEHNR and CDR2 FQNEAQ (reference sequence). The V end lost 4 bases, the J end lost 10 bases, and 13 bases lay between the germline ends. The CDR3 nucleotides are TGTGCCAGCAGCTCGGAGATTCCTGGAGCTTTCTTT. Translated, it gives CASSSEIPGAFF.

The CDR3 DNA reads as TGTGCCAGCAGCCCCCTGGGCCGTTCCTACGAGCAGTACTTC. Its translation is CASSPLGRSYEQYF. V usage is TRBV7-9 and J usage is TRBJ2-7; D not resolved. The CDR3 is made up of 14 amino acids. The V end lost 5 bases, the J end lost 1 base, and 12 bases lay between the germline ends. In germline, CDR1 is SEHNR, CDR2 FQNEAQ (reference sequence). Variable domain in full (rest from reference TRBV7-9 and TRBJ2-7): DTGVSQNPRHKITKRGQNVTFRCDPISEHNRLYWYRQTLGQGPEFLTYFQNEAQLEKSRLLSDRFSAERPKGSFSTLEIQRTEQGDSAMYLCASSPLGRSYEQYFGPGTRLTVT.

The chain couples TRBV7-5 to TRBJ2-7. TRBV7-5 is reported as a pseudogene. The CDR3 sequence is 12 residues long. CDR3 DNA: TGTGTCAGAAGTTTAGAAAGCTACGAGCAGTACTTC. Its protein is CVRSLESYEQYF.

This clone was detected only once. The chain has TRBV11-3 and TRBJ2-4; TRBD1 matches 8 bases. Germline values: CDR1 SGHNT, CDR2 YENEEA. The CDR3 runs to 18 residues. J gave up 3 bases and V 1 base, and 11 bases lay outside the gene matches. Written as DNA, the CDR3 is TGTGCCAGCAGCTTAGGGGACCCAGGGGGCTGGGTCAAAAACATTCAGTACTTC. Translating it yields CASSLGDPGGWVKNIQYF.

The chain has TRBV21-1 and TRBJ2-7; the table's TRBD1 call for D was not verified on the DNA. TRBV21-1 is shown as a pseudogene. The CDR3 totals 18 residues. In nucleotides, the CDR3 is TGTGCCAGCAGCGGAAACCCGGATGACAGGCCACTAAGCTACGAGCAGTACTTC. This sequence encodes CASSGNPDDRPLSYEQYF.

This chain's CDR3 is CASSRAGSSYGYTF. In nucleotides, the CDR3 is TGTGCCAGCAGCCGTGCAGGGTCGTCTTATGGCTACACCTTC. The chain links TRBV5-4 to TRBJ1-2, with D tentatively TRBD1 (5 bases). The CDR3 is 14 residues long. Germline values: CDR1 SGHNT, CDR2 YYREEE (reference sequence). V shed 4 bases and J shed 5 bases, with 15 bases lying between them.

The J gene is TRBJ2-3, the V gene TRBV7-9; 12 bases line up with TRBD2. CDR3 length: 19 amino acids. Germline V gene sequence: CDR1 SEHNR, CDR2 FQNEAQ (reference sequence). With V trimmed by 4 bases and J by 5 bases, 16 bases remained unmatched. The CDR3 DNA reads as TGTGCCAGCAGCTCACCCCCCGGGACTAGCGGGCTCACAGGAGATACGCAGTATTTT. This encodes CASSSPPGTSGLTGDTQYF.

The V gene is TRBV28, the J gene TRBJ1-1, with D unresolved. The germline V gene encodes CDR1 MDHEN and CDR2 SYDVKM. The CDR3 sequence is 14 residues long. Trimming pared 5 bases from V and 2 bases from J, leaving 12 bases between. Here the CDR3 DNA reads TGTGCCAGCAGTCGAGGGCAGCCAAACACTGAAGCTTTCTTT. It translates to CASSRGQPNTEAFF. Full variable domain (missing parts from reference TRBV28 and TRBJ1-1): DVKVTQSSRYLVKRTGEKVFLECVQDMDHENMFWYRQDPGLGLRLIYFSYDVKMKEKGDIPEGYSVSREKKERFSLILESASTNQTSMYLCASSRGQPNTEAFFGQGTRLTVV.

V gene TRBV24-1 combines with J gene TRBJ2-7; possibly TRBD1 or TRBD2 for D (5 bases each). V was cut by 5 bases and J by 1 base, with 5 bases left in between. This CDR3 spans 12 amino acids. Germline CDR1 is KGHDR and CDR2 is SFDVKD. The CDR3 sequence: CATSGGSYEQYF. The CDR3, as DNA: TGTGCCACCAGTGGGGGGTCCTACGAGCAGTACTTC.

The V gene is TRBV27, the J gene TRBJ2-2; TRBD2 matches at 7 bases. V was clipped by 2 bases and J by 5 bases; unmatched bases: 11. CDR1 is MNHEY and CDR2 is SMNVEV in the germline V gene (reference sequence). The CDR3 extends over 17 amino acids. CDR3 loop: CASSLLVAGVDTGELFF. DNA for the CDR3: TGTGCCAGCAGTTTACTGGTGGCGGGAGTAGATACCGGGGAGCTGTTTTTT.

This chain links TRBV11-2 with TRBJ1-2; D perhaps matches TRBD1 (6 bases). The CDR3 contains 11 residues. Germline CDR1 reads SGHAT; CDR2 reads FQNNGV. Trimming took off 9 bases at V and 8 bases at J, with 13 bases between the two ends. This CDR3 reads CASKQGLGYTF. The CDR3 region has the DNA TGTGCCAGTAAACAGGGTCTCGGCTACACCTTC.

The chain combines TRBV2 with TRBJ2-1, with D perhaps TRBD2 (5 bases). The CDR3 spans 10 residues. V lost 7 bases, J lost 7 bases, and 5 bases lay in between. CDR1 SNHLY and CDR2 FYNNEI come from the germline V gene. CDR3 loop: CASTGNEQFF. DNA for the CDR3: TGTGCCAGCACGGGGAATGAGCAGTTCTTC.

The genes are TRBV29-1 and TRBJ2-1; no firm D call. Trimming stripped 4 bases from V and 3 bases from J, with 4 bases between. The CDR3 covers 11 residues. The germline CDR1 and CDR2 sequences are SQVTM and ANQGSEA. The CDR3 bases are TGCAGCGTTGCCAGCTACAATGAGCAGTTCTTC. Translated, it gives CSVASYNEQFF.

The rearrangement uses TRBV27 and TRBJ1-1; D unresolved. The germline V gene has CDR1 MNHEY and CDR2 SMNVEV (reference sequence). Trimming shortened V by 7 bases and J by 5 bases, and 17 bases separated the two germline ends. The CDR3 runs 14 residues. The CDR3 sequence is CASNRAALGTEAFF. Written as DNA, the CDR3 is TGTGCCAGCAACCGGGCAGCCCTGGGGACTGAAGCTTTCTTT.

The CDR3 sequence: CASSLTPGWDEQFF. CDR3 nucleotides: TGTGCCAGCAGCTTAACTCCAGGGTGGGATGAGCAGTTCTTC. This chain uses TRBV7-3 with TRBJ2-1; D possibly corresponds to TRBD1 (5 bases). The V end was cut by 0 bases, the J end by 8 bases, with 11 bases between. Germline V gives CDR1 SGHTA, CDR2 FQGTGA. CDR3 length: 14 amino acids.